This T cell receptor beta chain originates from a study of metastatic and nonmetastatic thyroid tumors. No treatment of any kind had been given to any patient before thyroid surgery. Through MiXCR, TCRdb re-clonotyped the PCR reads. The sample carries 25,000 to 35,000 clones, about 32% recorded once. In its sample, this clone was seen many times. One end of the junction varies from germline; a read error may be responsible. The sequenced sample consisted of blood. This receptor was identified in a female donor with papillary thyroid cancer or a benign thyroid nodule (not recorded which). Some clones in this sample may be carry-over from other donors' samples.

The CDR3 coding sequence is TGTGCTAGCAGCTTAGGGCCGAATCGGGCAGGGTGGGGTACGGGCCAAGAGACCCAGTACTTC. Translation gives CASSLGPNRAGWGTGQETQYF. This rearrangement joins TRBV7-7 to TRBJ2-5; possibly TRBD1 for D (5 bases). Germline V gene data show CDR1 as SSHAT and CDR2 as FNYEAQ (reference sequence). The CDR3 extends over 21 amino acids.